This T cell receptor (beta chain) was profiled in a study of blood T cell repertoires in COVID-19. Study at large: The samples span acute and convalescent COVID-19 from the United States, Italy and Spain.

Original data processing: For nucleated cells, counts were estimated from reference gene primer amplification. Profiling relied on immunoSEQ multiplex PCR, and the TCRdb table lists in-frame clones only, not all of them. That table is the source of V, J and clone size, and D and trimming were worked out from the DNA. The profile shows about 75,000 clones, approximately 79% of them singletons. The CDR3 sequence is 14 residues long. The germline gives CDR1 MDHEN, CDR2 SYDVKM. The junction had 1 base not matched to a gene; V was cut back by 3 bases and J by 3 bases. This receptor was taken from a human donor with acute or convalescent COVID-19. The donor label of this sample is uncertain. The sequenced material came from peripheral blood. This chain joins TRBV28 and TRBJ2-4; TRBD1 aligns across 8 bases. CDR3 nucleotide sequence: TGTGCCAGCAGTTTGACAGGGGACAAAAACATTCAGTACTTC. Translation: CASSLTGDKNIQYF.